The source of this T cell receptor (beta chain) is a study of siplizumab effects on memory and regulatory T cells. Study results and caveats: Siplizumab brought about a significant reduction in alloreactive sequences traceable to unstimulated CD4+ memory cells. Naive T cells appeared more varied than memory cells and looked like key alloresponse contributors. Roughly 75-95% of proliferating CD4+ or CD8+ clones defied assignment to a naive or memory phenotype. Sequences below about 10^-5 frequency were poorly captured. As a result, only a minor fraction of alloreactive clones mapped to unstimulated subsets.

A remark on this clone: Its antigen remains unknown.

The repertoire was sequenced with immunoSEQ multiplex PCR; TCRdb's copy has only in-frame clones and lacks some. This table holds tens of thousands of clones, 88% found once. The clonotype comes from a human donor in good health. The sequenced material came from Tregs sorted from blood.

This CDR3 is CASSATIAGGNEQYF. The CDR3 bases are TGTGCCAGCAGCGCCACTATAGCGGGAGGCAACGAGCAGTACTTC. The gene calls are TRBV28 and TRBJ2-7; TRBD2 matches at 10 bases. CDR3 size: 15 residues. Germline values: CDR1 MDHEN, CDR2 SYDVKM. Trimming cost V 6 bases and J 5 bases; bases outside gene matches: 10.